This T cell receptor (beta chain) stems from a study of shared clonotypes between healthy human individuals. At the level of the study: Three CD4 naive, three CD4 memory, two CD8 naive and one CD8 memory plate were used per donor. Study outcomes and limitations: Unshared clonotypes carried lower generation probabilities than those common to all four donors.

This clone was counted only a few times. The antigen is not known. The study ran the assay at deep level. Clones were read by immunoSEQ multiplex PCR, and TCRdb kept only the in-frame ones, dropping some. Among millions of clones listed, approximately 93% were seen once. This TCR came from a man aged 18 to 29 in good health. Some clones in this sample may be carry-over from other donors' samples. Sequencing was carried out using naive CD4+ T cells from PBMCs. Described subset: CD45RA+ positively selected.

DNA for the CDR3: TGTGCCAGCACCCCGAGGGGAGATCAAACAGATACGCAGTATTTT. It encodes CASTPRGDQTDTQYF. The chain employs TRBV5-5 and TRBJ2-3; D could derive from TRBD1 or TRBD2 (5 bases each). The CDR3 is 15 residues long. Germline assignment: CDR1 SGHKS and CDR2 YYEKEE (reference sequence). Trimming shortened V by 6 bases and J by 3 bases, and 17 bases separated the two germline ends.